The T cell receptor (beta chain) described here comes from a study of blood T cell repertoires in COVID-19. Methods used by the authors: Reference gene primer amplification gave nucleated cell count estimates. Method: immunoSEQ multiplex PCR; TCRdb's copy keeps in-frame clones and lacks some. The D gene and trimming were derived from the DNA, and the V and J assignments and clone size from that table. Of under 200,000 clones listed, around four fifths are singletons. Notes on this clone: Relative to the germline gene, one junction end is altered; a read error may explain this.

Germline V CDR1 and CDR2: KGHSH, LQKENI. This CDR3 has 16 residues. This clonotype was obtained from a woman aged 35 to 49 with acute or convalescent COVID-19. V usage is TRBV18 and J usage is TRBJ2-2; TRBD1 might be the D (5 bases). Sequences were obtained from peripheral blood. The CDR3 region has the DNA TGTGCCAGCTCACCAATGGCAGGGTCGAACGCCGGGGAGCTGTTTTTT. Translating gives CASSPMAGSNAGELFF.